This note documents a single T cell receptor beta chain sequence. The TRB cDNA libraries were prepared by 5' RACE with UMI labels. TCRdb re-called the 5' RACE reads, yielding one record per CDR3 amino acid sequence without DNA. The sample includes 43,000 or so distinct CDR3 sequences. The source of the sample is a study of CXCR3-negative and CXCR3-positive naive CD8 T cells. This CDR3 has 15 amino acids. Looked up from germline, CDR1 is SGHVS and CDR2 is FQNEAQ. V usage is TRBV7-8 and J usage is TRBJ2-2; TCRdb's D call, TRBD2, is unchecked because there is no DNA. The source of this sequence is a human donor in good health. Some clones in this sample may be carry-over from other donors' samples. Sequenced sample: naive CXCR3- CD8+ T cells from blood. Subset described: CD45RO-CCR7+CD27+CD95- naive CD8+ T cells lacking CXCR3 (TNR3-). CDR3 region: CASSLGTSNTGELFF.